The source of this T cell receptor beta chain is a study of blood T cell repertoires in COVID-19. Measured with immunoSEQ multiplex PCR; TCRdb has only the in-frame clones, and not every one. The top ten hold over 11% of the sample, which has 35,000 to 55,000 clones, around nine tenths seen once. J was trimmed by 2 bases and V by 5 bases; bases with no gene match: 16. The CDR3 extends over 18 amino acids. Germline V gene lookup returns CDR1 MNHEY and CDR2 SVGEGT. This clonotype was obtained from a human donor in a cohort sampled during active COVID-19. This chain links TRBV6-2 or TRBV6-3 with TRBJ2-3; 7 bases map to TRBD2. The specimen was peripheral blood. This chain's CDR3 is CASSPPSLGAGNTDTQYF. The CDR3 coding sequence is TGTGCCAGCAGTCCGCCATCCCTGGGAGCGGGGAACACAGATACGCAGTATTTT.